A single sample is the source of the 27 T cell receptor beta chains below, sequenced in a study of T cells after yellow fever vaccination. TCRdb independently ran MiXCR on the 5' RACE reads; one entry per CDR3 protein. The sample consists of roughly 45,000 distinct CDR3 sequences, roughly 7% of them appearing once. The sample here was CD8+ T cells not binding an NS4B(214-222) dextramer, sorted from PBMCs, taken 45 days after the yellow fever booster vaccination. The receptors derive from a man under 40 who received the YFV17D yellow fever vaccine.

This clonotype appeared many times. This chain joins TRBV14 and TRBJ1-1, with D hard to call. Trimming took off 0 bases at V and 10 bases at J, with 15 bases between the two ends. Germline CDR1 and CDR2: SGHDN and FVKESK. The CDR3 is 14 amino acids. CDR3 residues: CASSQDQGRLRAFF. The CDR3 coding sequence is TGTGCCAGCAGCCAAGATCAAGGCCGACTTCGAGCTTTCTTT.

This clonotype was recorded many times. This chain joins TRBV24-1 and TRBJ2-5, with TRBD1 matching over 7 bases. The J segment lost 0 bases and the V segment lost 2 bases, leaving 5 bases of the junction unmatched. The CDR3 totals 16 residues. From germline, CDR1 is KGHDR and CDR2 SFDVKD. CDR3 coding DNA: TGTGCCACCAGTGATTACAGGGGTCCCCACCAAGAGACCCAGTACTTC. It codes for CATSDYRGPHQETQYF.

The gene calls are TRBV4-1 and TRBJ1-5; 8 positions match TRBD1. This CDR3 comprises 16 residues. V trimming: 0 bases; J trimming: 4 bases; junction bases outside the gene matches: 5. Per the germline V gene, CDR1 is MGHRA and CDR2 is YSYEKL. The CDR3: CASSQEAGQVNQPQHF. CDR3 sequence (DNA): TGCGCCAGCAGCCAAGAGGCGGGACAGGTTAATCAGCCCCAGCATTTT.

This chain connects TRBV2 to TRBJ2-3; the D is unclear. This CDR3 has 16 residues. Germline V gene lookup returns CDR1 SNHLY and CDR2 FYNNEI. V lost 0 bases and J 2 bases, leaving 12 bases between the germline ends. The CDR3 region is CASSEARSRTTDTQYF. The CDR3 nucleotides read TGTGCCAGCAGTGAAGCGCGGTCCCGTACCACAGATACGCAGTATTTT.

This clonotype was seen ten or more times. The gene calls are TRBV11-2 and TRBJ2-5, with D unresolved. Germline-derived CDR1 and CDR2 are SGHAT and FQNNGV. The CDR3 covers 12 residues. The germline V and J ends were trimmed by 8 bases and 2 bases, with 9 bases remaining between them. Here the CDR3 DNA reads TGTGCCAGCCGGACGGAACAAGAGACCCAGTACTTC. Translated: CASRTEQETQYF. The whole variable domain, filled in from reference TRBV11-2 and TRBJ2-5, reads EAGVAQSPRYKIIEKRQSVAFWCNPISGHATLYWYQQILGQGPKLLIQFQNNGVVDDSQLPKDRFSAERLKGVDSTLKIQPAKLEDSAVYLCASRTEQETQYFGPGTRLLVL.

V usage is TRBV6-2 or TRBV6-3 and J usage is TRBJ1-5; D is possibly TRBD1 (5 bases). The CDR3 spans 18 residues. Looked up from germline, CDR1 is MNHEY and CDR2 is SVGEGT. Trimming cost V 2 bases and J 1 base, with 18 bases left between them. The CDR3 sequence: CASSYNGNIWGSNQPQHF. Here the CDR3 DNA reads TGTGCCAGCAGTTACAACGGGAACATTTGGGGGAGCAATCAGCCCCAGCATTTT.

This clonotype was recorded many times. This chain joins TRBV24-1 and TRBJ2-5; the match to TRBD2 covers 12 bases. Trimming took 3 bases from V and 1 from J; bases not matched to a gene: 2. The CDR3 is made up of 16 amino acids. Germline-derived CDR1 and CDR2 are KGHDR and SFDVKD. CDR3 bases: TGTGCCACCAGTGATCCGACTAGCGGGAGCCAAGAGACCCAGTACTTC. Its translation: CATSDPTSGSQETQYF.

This clonotype was seen at least ten times. J is TRBJ2-7 and V is TRBV7-6; no clear D gene. Trimming took off 1 base at V and 3 bases at J, with 7 bases between the two ends. The CDR3 has 13 residues. Germline CDR1 reads SGHVS; CDR2 reads FNYEAQ. CDR3 in amino acids: CASSLGQNYEQYF. The CDR3 DNA reads as TGTGCCAGCAGCTTAGGTCAGAACTACGAGCAGTACTTC. The variable domain in full, completed from reference TRBV7-6 and TRBJ2-7, reads GAGVSQSPRYKVTKRGQDVALRCDPISGHVSLYWYRQALGQGPEFLTYFNYEAQQDKSGLPNDRFSAERPEGSISTLTIQRTEQRDSAMYRCASSLGQNYEQYFGPGTRLTVT.

Turning to this clonotype: A much larger clone differs by one base, so this may be a read error. The chain employs TRBV4-2 and TRBJ2-1; 11 bases are shared with TRBD2. The length of the CDR3 is 15 residues. Germline assignment: CDR1 LGHNA and CDR2 YNFKEQ. CDR3 loop: CVSSAPGLADNEQFF. CDR3 bases: TGTGTCAGCAGCGCCCCGGGACTAGCGGACAATGAGCAGTTCTTC.

In its sample, this clonotype was seen many times. V gene TRBV2 combines with J gene TRBJ2-3, with 12 bases lining up with TRBD2. V trimming: 6 bases; J trimming: 7 bases; junction bases outside the gene matches: 8. The CDR3 is made up of 15 amino acids. Germline V CDR1 and CDR2: SNHLY, FYNNEI. CDR3 in amino acids: CASRPTSGSPHTQYF. The CDR3 nucleotides are TGTGCCAGCAGGCCGACTAGCGGGAGCCCTCATACGCAGTATTTT.

This clonotype was recorded a few times. The chain joins TRBV5-1 to TRBJ2-1; D uncertain. Germline values: CDR1 SGHRS, CDR2 YFSETQ. V lost 0 bases and J lost 0, with 10 bases in between. The CDR3 is 16 amino acids. CDR3 amino acids: CASSLVPGPSYNEQFF. Here the CDR3 DNA reads TGCGCCAGCAGCTTGGTACCCGGGCCCTCCTACAATGAGCAGTTCTTC.

This clonotype was found many times. The V gene is TRBV19, the J gene TRBJ1-1; weak D call: TRBD1 (5 bases). The CDR3 extends over 11 amino acids. Between the trimmed V and J ends, which lost 8 bases and 1 base, there was a span of 5 bases. Germline V gene data show CDR1 as LNHDA and CDR2 as SQIVND (reference sequence). The CDR3 sequence: CASQGNTEAFF. As DNA, the CDR3 is TGTGCCAGTCAGGGGAACACTGAAGCTTTCTTT.

This clonotype appeared a few times. The V gene is TRBV7-9, the J gene TRBJ2-3; D unresolved. The CDR3 spans 13 residues. Germline CDR1 and CDR2: SEHNR and FQNEAQ (reference sequence). Trimming shortened V by 2 bases and J by 4 bases, and 7 bases separated the two germline ends. The CDR3 nucleotides read TGTGCCAGCAGCTTAAATGAGGCAGATACGCAGTATTTT. This codes for CASSLNEADTQYF.

The sample holds many counts of this clonotype. The chain's CDR3 is CASSTSGANTGELFF. CDR3 DNA sequence: TGTGCCAGTAGTACTAGCGGGGCGAACACCGGGGAGCTGTTTTTT. This chain joins TRBV19 and TRBJ2-2; 9 bases align to TRBD2. V was clipped by 4 bases and J by 0 bases; unmatched bases: 0. The CDR3 sequence is 15 residues long. The germline V gene has CDR1 LNHDA and CDR2 SQIVND (reference sequence). The complete variable domain, with remaining parts taken from reference TRBV19 and TRBJ2-2, reads DGGITQSPKYLFRKEGQNVTLSCEQNLNHDAMYWYRQDPGQGLRLIYYSQIVNDFQKGDIAEGYSVSREKKESFPLTVTSAQKNPTAFYLCASSTSGANTGELFFGEGSRLTVL.

Many counts were recorded for this clonotype. The rearrangement uses TRBV6-5 and TRBJ2-3; 11 nucleotides line up with TRBD2. The CDR3 runs 16 residues. The germline gives CDR1 MNHEY, CDR2 SVGAGI. V gave up 2 bases and J gave up 6 bases; unmatched junction bases: 7. The CDR3 sequence: CASSYEGLAAQDTQYF. The CDR3 nucleotides read TGTGCCAGCAGTTACGAGGGACTAGCGGCCCAGGATACGCAGTATTTT.

This clonotype was recorded many times. The gene calls are TRBV12-3 or TRBV12-4 and TRBJ2-1; 9 positions match TRBD2. With 3 bases clipped from V and 5 bases from J, the junction kept 5 bases outside the gene matches. The CDR3 totals 15 residues. The CDR3 DNA reads TGTGCCAGCAGTTTCGCGGGAGGGCGAAACAATGAGCAGTTCTTC. Translation: CASSFAGGRNNEQFF.

This clonotype has ten or more counts. The genes are TRBV3-1 and TRBJ1-6; D gene unclear. V lost 4 bases and J lost 7, with 8 bases in between. The germline gives CDR1 LGHDT, CDR2 YNNKEL (reference sequence). The CDR3 totals 13 residues. This chain's CDR3 is CASSPPGNSPLHF. The CDR3 nucleotides read TGTGCCAGCAGCCCTCCTGGGAATTCACCCCTCCACTTT.

This clonotype showed up many times. The J gene is TRBJ2-7, the V gene TRBV20-1; 10 bases are a match to TRBD2. The CDR3 is 15 residues long. Germline-derived CDR1 and CDR2 are DFQATT and SNEGSKA (reference sequence). After removal of 5 bases from V and 3 bases from J, the junction contained 10 bases not matched to a gene. This chain's CDR3 is CSAYYQREGVYEQYF. CDR3 DNA sequence: TGCAGTGCTTATTACCAGCGGGAGGGCGTCTACGAGCAGTACTTC.

This clonotype was seen repeatedly, ten times or more. The chain carries TRBV21-1 and TRBJ2-5; TRBD1, the table's D call, was not compared with the DNA. TRBV21-1 is given as a pseudogene. The CDR3 loop spans 15 amino acids. CDR3 protein: CASSNRDACQETQYF. The CDR3 DNA sequence: TGTGCCAGCAGCAACAGGGACGCCTGCCAAGAGACCCAGTACTTC.

The sample holds many counts of this clonotype. V usage is TRBV7-9 and J usage is TRBJ2-2; 13 bases are shared with TRBD2. The junction had 6 bases not matched to a gene; V was cut back by 5 bases and J by 6 bases. The CDR3 totals 16 residues. CDR1 is SEHNR, CDR2 FQNEAQ, per germline (reference sequence). DNA for the CDR3: TGTGCCAGCAGCACCGGACTAGCGGGAGTGGCCGGGGAGCTGTTTTTT. Translated, it gives CASSTGLAGVAGELFF.

The V call is TRBV28, the J call TRBJ2-1; 8 bases map to TRBD2. The V gene's germline CDR1 is MDHEN and CDR2 SYDVKM. The CDR3 covers 18 residues. The J segment lost 4 bases and the V segment lost 0 bases, leaving 11 bases of the junction unmatched. DNA of the CDR3: TGTGCCAGCAGTTTATGGACTAGCGACAATACCGGGTACAATGAGCAGTTCTTC. Residues: CASSLWTSDNTGYNEQFF.

This clonotype was observed a few times. CDR3: CASSKRDILKQYF. The CDR3 DNA is TGTGCCAGCAGTAAAAGGGACATCCTTAAGCAGTACTTC. The gene calls are TRBV6-2 or TRBV6-3 and TRBJ2-7; the D gene is possibly TRBD1 (6 bases). Germline V lookup: CDR1 MNHEY, CDR2 SVGEGT. The CDR3 contains 13 residues. V gave up 5 bases and J gave up 8 bases, with 16 bases separating them.

This clonotype was seen ten or more times. The rearrangement uses TRBV6-2 or TRBV6-3 and TRBJ1-1, with 8 positions matching TRBD1. The CDR3 has 20 residues. V shed 3 bases, J shed 5 bases, and the junction held 23 bases outside the gene matches. Germline CDR1 and CDR2: MNHEY and SVGEGT. The CDR3 region is CASSYRFLRRGPAIDTEAFF. The CDR3, as DNA: TGTGCCAGCAGTTATCGGTTTCTTCGCAGGGGGCCTGCCATCGATACTGAAGCTTTCTTT.

The rearrangement uses TRBV29-1 and TRBJ2-3; 10 nucleotides match TRBD2. The CDR3 runs 18 residues. The germline CDR1 and CDR2 sequences are SQVTM and ANQGSEA. Trimming cost V 3 bases and J 4 bases; bases outside gene matches: 16. CDR3 loop: CSVELMSLTSGTADTQYF. In nucleotides, the CDR3 is TGCAGCGTTGAGTTGATGTCACTCACTAGCGGGACAGCAGATACGCAGTATTTT.

On this clonotype: Possible read error: a much larger clone is one base away. This chain connects TRBV12-3 or TRBV12-4 to TRBJ2-1; D possibly matches TRBD1 or TRBD2 (5 bases each). Trimming shortened V by 8 bases and J by 8 bases, and 22 bases separated the two germline ends. The CDR3 loop spans 15 amino acids. CDR3 sequence (DNA): TGTGCCAGCCCCCAGGGTTCGGGGATTTTGGATGAGCAGTTCTTC. Amino acids: CASPQGSGILDEQFF.

This clonotype was seen repeatedly, ten times or more. The rearrangement uses TRBV29-1 and TRBJ2-5; D perhaps matches TRBD1 (5 bases). The V end lost 2 bases, the J end lost 9 bases, and 7 bases lay between the germline ends. The CDR3 loop spans 10 amino acids. Looked up from germline, CDR1 is SQVTM and CDR2 is ANQGSEA. The CDR3 spells CSVESRAQYF. The CDR3 nucleotides are TGCAGCGTTGAAAGCAGGGCCCAGTACTTC.

This clonotype was observed at least ten times. The rearrangement links TRBV7-2 to TRBJ2-3; D is possibly TRBD2 (6 bases). Looked up from germline, CDR1 is SGHTA and CDR2 is FQGNSA. The CDR3 is made up of 12 amino acids. With 5 bases removed from V and 6 bases from J, the gap between germline ends came to 9 bases. The CDR3 region has the DNA TGTGCCAGCAGCGCTAGCGAGGATACGCAGTATTTT. It specifies CASSASEDTQYF. The variable domain in full, completed from reference TRBV7-2 and TRBJ2-3, reads GAGVSQSPSNKVTEKGKDVELRCDPISGHTALYWYRQSLGQGLEFLIYFQGNSAPDKSGLPSDRFSAERTGGSVSTLTIQRTQQEDSAVYLCASSASEDTQYFGPGTRLTVL.